Listed below are T cell receptor beta chains from one sample, sequenced in a study of shared clonotypes between healthy human individuals. The repertoire was sequenced with immunoSEQ multiplex PCR; TCRdb's copy has only in-frame clones and lacks some. The table lists more than 550,000 clones, 90% of them singletons, with roughly 36% in the top ten. What was sequenced was memory CD8+ T cells from PBMCs. Every receptor here comes from a man younger than 35 in good health. Some clones in this sample may be carry-over from other donors' samples. The CDR3 runs from the conserved cysteine through the conserved F or W. The D gene is left open where the match is weak. Not every row has a clone size; where given, it reads once, few, many or a size class.

d_gene | j_gene | abundance | v_gene | CDR3nt | CDR3aa
NA | TRBJ2-7 | NA | TRBV15 | TGTGCCACCAGCAGAGGTTTATCGGCGAGCTCCTACGAGCAGTACTTC | CATSRGLSASSYEQYF
NA | TRBJ2-1 | NA | TRBV9 | TGTGCCAGCAGCCAAAGGGGGAGGGCCGGAAATGAGCAGTTCTTC | CASSQRGRAGNEQFF
NA | TRBJ2-7 | once | TRBV4-3 | TGCGCCAGCAGCCGAGCCAGGGGTATCACCTACGAGCAGTACTTC | CASSRARGITYEQYF
NA | TRBJ2-3 | NA | TRBV21-1 | TGTGCCAGCAGCAAGTTCAGCATTGGGGGCACAGATACGCAGTATTTT | CASSKFSIGGTDTQYF
TRBD1 | TRBJ1-4 | NA | TRBV4-1 | TGCGCCAGCAGCCAAGTTTTCTGGGACAGGCCGAATGAAAAACTGTTTTTT | CASSQVFWDRPNEKLFF
TRBD1 | TRBJ2-4 | NA | TRBV28 | TGTGCCAGCAGCCTGGACAGGGCGTCATTCCAAAACATTCAGTACTTC | CASSLDRASFQNIQYF
NA | TRBJ2-6 | NA | TRBV5-4 | TGTGCCAGCAGCACGGTGGGGGATCCCAGCTCTGGGGCCAACGTCCTGACTTTC | CASSTVGDPSSGANVLTF
NA | TRBJ2-7 | NA | TRBV27 | TGTGCCAGCAGTTTAGCAGGGATGGGCTCCTACGAGCAGTACTTC | CASSLAGMGSYEQYF
NA | TRBJ1-5 | NA | TRBV23-1 | TGCGCCAGCAGTCAACCAAAACAGCAGGGGAGAAATCAGCCCCAGCATTTT | CASSQPKQQGRNQPQHF
NA | TRBJ2-1 | NA | TRBV11-2 | TGTGCCAGCAGCTGGGGAGGTAATGAGCAGTTCTTC | CASSWGGNEQFF
TRBD1 | TRBJ1-1 | NA | TRBV28 | TGTGCCAGCAGTTTATACCCGGGACAGGGAATTAACACTGAAGCTTTCTTT | CASSLYPGQGINTEAFF
NA | TRBJ1-2 | NA | TRBV28 | TGTGCCAGCAGCCCTTTCGGCCCCGGGACCGACTCTCATGGCTACACCTTC | CASSPFGPGTDSHGYTF
NA | TRBJ2-3 | NA | TRBV27 | TGTGCCAGCAGTTTATCGACGGGGGCCGAGGCCTTCCCTCCTGTAGATACGCAGTATTTT | CASSLSTGAEAFPPVDTQYF
NA | TRBJ2-7 | NA | TRBV4-1 | TGCGCCAGCAGCCAAGGACAGGGGAGGGGATACGAGCAGTACTTC | CASSQGQGRGYEQYF
NA | TRBJ2-2 | NA | TRBV5-1 | TGCGCCAGCAGCTTGGTTGGACTTACGAACACCGGGGAGCTGTTTTTT | CASSLVGLTNTGELFF
NA | TRBJ2-7 | NA | TRBV6-5 | TGTGCCAGCAGCTTGCGCGGGCTCTCCTACGAGCAGTACTTC | CASSLRGLSYEQYF
TRBD2 | TRBJ2-1 | NA | TRBV7-6 | TGTGCCAGCACCTTAGCGGGAGAAGGCAATGAGCAGTTCTTC | CASTLAGEGNEQFF
NA | TRBJ1-5 | few | TRBV28 | TGTGCCAGCAGTACGCAGGGGTACAAGCCCCAGCATTTT | CASSTQGYKPQHF
NA | TRBJ2-3 | NA | TRBV27 | TGTGCCAGCAGTTTATATCGAGGTGGTAGCACAGATACGCAGTATTTT | CASSLYRGGSTDTQYF
NA | TRBJ2-1 | NA | TRBV4-1 | TGCGCCAGCAGCCAAGAGAGTACCTTAGTAACCAATGAGCAGTTCTTC | CASSQESTLVTNEQFF
NA | TRBJ1-1 | NA | TRBV28 | TGTGCCAGCACATTAGGGGATGCGGCCTTCCGGGGGGAAGCTTTCTTT | CASTLGDAAFRGEAFF
NA | TRBJ2-2 | NA | TRBV29-1 | TGCAGCGTTGGAACGGACCTTAACACCGGGGAGCTGTTTTTT | CSVGTDLNTGELFF
NA | TRBJ2-1 | NA | TRBV7-6 | TGTGCCAGCAGCTTAAGCTACAATGAGCAGTTCTTC | CASSLSYNEQFF
NA | TRBJ2-7 | NA | TRBV9 | TGTGCCAGCAGTGATGCGGAACAAGAGCAGTACTTC | CASSDAEQEQYF
TRBD1 | TRBJ1-5 | NA | TRBV27 | TGTGCCAGCGGGAGGGGGACAGGGGGTATAAGCAATCAGCCCCAGCATTTT | CASGRGTGGISNQPQHF
TRBD2 | TRBJ2-1 | NA | TRBV30 | TGTGCCTGGAGTGTACGGGAGACTAGCGGGAGGAGGTCCTACAATGAGCAGTTCTTC | CAWSVRETSGRRSYNEQFF
TRBD1 | TRBJ2-1 | NA | TRBV6-6 | TGTGCCAGCAGTTACGGCAGGGGGCCCTACAATGAGCAGTTCTTC | CASSYGRGPYNEQFF
NA | TRBJ1-2 | NA | TRBV9 | TGTGCCAGCAGCTCGAGAGGATCGGGTTATGGCTACACCTTC | CASSSRGSGYGYTF
NA | TRBJ1-5 | few | TRBV28 | TGTGCCACCCGGGGGGGCGGCAATCAGCCCCAGCATTTT | CATRGGGNQPQHF
TRBD1 | TRBJ1-4 | NA | TRBV27 | TGTGCCAGCAGTCCGACAGGGAGAGATGAAAAACTGTTTTTT | CASSPTGRDEKLFF
TRBD2 | TRBJ2-4 | NA | TRBV2 | TGTGCCAGCAGTGACACCGGGACTAGCGGAGTGATAGCCAAAAACATTCAGTACTTC | CASSDTGTSGVIAKNIQYF
TRBD2 | TRBJ2-1 | NA | TRBV11-2 | TGTGCCAGCAGCTTAGGGGGGGGACCCTACAATGAGCAGTTCTTC | CASSLGGGPYNEQFF
NA | TRBJ2-7 | many | TRBV9 | TGTGCCAGCAGCGCAATAGGGTACGAGCAGTACTTC | CASSAIGYEQYF
NA | TRBJ2-7 | NA | TRBV12-5 | TGTGCTAGTGGTTTGAGTCCCGACCACGAGCAGTACTTC | CASGLSPDHEQYF
NA | TRBJ2-7 | NA | TRBV9 | TGTGCCAGCAGCGGGACCCATCCTGGCGAGCAGTACTTC | CASSGTHPGEQYF
NA | TRBJ2-2 | NA | TRBV6-1 | TGTGCCGCCTCGCGGGGGCTAGGGACCGGGGAGCTGTTTTTT | CAASRGLGTGELFF
TRBD1 | TRBJ2-7 | NA | TRBV23-1 | TGCGCCAGCGGTACGGACAGGACTTACGAGCAGTACTTC | CASGTDRTYEQYF
NA | TRBJ2-7 | NA | TRBV2 | TGTGCCAGCAGTGAGGTGGCTGGCTTGGCCTACGAGCAGTACTTC | CASSEVAGLAYEQYF
NA | TRBJ2-7 | NA | TRBV29-1 | NA | CSVGDGNF
TRBD2 | TRBJ2-7 | NA | TRBV4-1 | TGCGCCAGCAGCCAAGATTCCCGGGGGGGTGGGCTAGCGGTATCCTACGAGCAGTACTTC | CASSQDSRGGGLAVSYEQYF
TRBD1 | TRBJ2-7 | NA | TRBV6-1 | TGTGCCAGCAGTGAATGGGGGGGGACAGGGCGTTACGAGCAGTACTTC | CASSEWGGTGRYEQYF
NA | TRBJ2-7 | NA | TRBV19 | TGTGCCAGTAGCCCTAACCCCAACCATCGGATCCTACGGGGCGAGCAGTACTTC | CASSPNPNHRILRGEQYF
NA | TRBJ1-3 | NA | TRBV27 | TGTGCCAGCAGTTTAGTAGCCAGCCCCGGAAACACCATATATTTT | CASSLVASPGNTIYF
TRBD1 | TRBJ2-3 | NA | TRBV5-1 | TGCGCCAGCAGCTCCCGGGACAGGGGAACAGATACGCAGTATTTT | CASSSRDRGTDTQYF
NA | TRBJ2-2 | NA | TRBV12-5 | TGTGCTAGTGGTTTGGTAGATCTCCAGGGTCGCTCCACCGGGGAGCTGTTTTTT | CASGLVDLQGRSTGELFF